One TCR beta chain is described in this entry. Its antigen is as yet unknown. Measured with immunoSEQ multiplex PCR; TCRdb has only the in-frame clones, and not every one. The sample comprises approximately 2,300,000 clones, roughly 90% of which are singletons, and 0.37% rests with the top ten. The CDR3 contains 14 residues. In germline, CDR1 is SGHTA, CDR2 FQGTGA. Deletions cut 0 bases from V and 4 bases from J, with 9 bases between. This record comes from a study of shared clonotypes between healthy human individuals. Study-level points and caveats: What rarefaction showed was incomplete sorted-subset sequencing despite large depth. Clonotype sharing among donors, it was expected, would be affected by sequencing depth. Against clonotypes common to all four donors, non-shared ones had lower generation probabilities.

All the donors were Caucasian adults who lived in Nashville, Tennessee. Sequences were obtained from naive CD4+ T cells from PBMCs. Subset here: CD45RA+ positively selected. This chain connects TRBV7-3 to TRBJ1-2; no clear D. The TCR sequence derives from a man between 18 and 35 years old in good health. Some clones in this sample may be carry-over from other donors' samples. The CDR3 DNA reads as TGTGCCAGCAGCTTAACGTCGGCCTCCTATGGCTACACCTTC. This codes for CASSLTSASYGYTF.